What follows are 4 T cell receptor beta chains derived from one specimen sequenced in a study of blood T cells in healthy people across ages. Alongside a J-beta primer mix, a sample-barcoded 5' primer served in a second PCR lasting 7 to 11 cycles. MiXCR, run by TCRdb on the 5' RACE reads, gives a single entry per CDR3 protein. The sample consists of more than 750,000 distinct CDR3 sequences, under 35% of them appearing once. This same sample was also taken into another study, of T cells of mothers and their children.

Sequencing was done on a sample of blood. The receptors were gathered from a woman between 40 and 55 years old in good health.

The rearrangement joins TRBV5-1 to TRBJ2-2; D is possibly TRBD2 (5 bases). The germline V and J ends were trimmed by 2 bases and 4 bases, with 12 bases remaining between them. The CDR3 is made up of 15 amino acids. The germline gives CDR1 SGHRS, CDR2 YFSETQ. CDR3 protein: CASSFYGESTGELFF. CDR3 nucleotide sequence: TGCGCCAGCAGCTTCTACGGGGAGAGCACCGGGGAGCTGTTTTTT.

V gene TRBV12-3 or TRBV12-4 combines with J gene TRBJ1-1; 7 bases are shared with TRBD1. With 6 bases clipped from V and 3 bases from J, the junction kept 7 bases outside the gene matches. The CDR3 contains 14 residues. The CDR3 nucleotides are TGTGCCAGCAGCATAGGGGGCCCGGACACTGAAGCTTTCTTT. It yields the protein CASSIGGPDTEAFF.

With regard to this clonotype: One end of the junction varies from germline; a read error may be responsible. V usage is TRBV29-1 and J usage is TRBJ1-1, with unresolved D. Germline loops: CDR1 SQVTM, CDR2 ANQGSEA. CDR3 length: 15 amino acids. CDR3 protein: CSAEDLDAGSTEAFF. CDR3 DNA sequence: TGCAGCGCTGAAGACTTAGACGCAGGTAGTACTGAAGCTTTCTTT.

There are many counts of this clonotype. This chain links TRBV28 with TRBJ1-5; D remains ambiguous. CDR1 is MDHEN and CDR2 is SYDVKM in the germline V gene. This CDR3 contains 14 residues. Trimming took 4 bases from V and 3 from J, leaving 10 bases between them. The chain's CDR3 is CASSSNGPNQPQHF. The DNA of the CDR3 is TGTGCCAGCAGTTCTAACGGGCCCAATCAGCCCCAGCATTTT.